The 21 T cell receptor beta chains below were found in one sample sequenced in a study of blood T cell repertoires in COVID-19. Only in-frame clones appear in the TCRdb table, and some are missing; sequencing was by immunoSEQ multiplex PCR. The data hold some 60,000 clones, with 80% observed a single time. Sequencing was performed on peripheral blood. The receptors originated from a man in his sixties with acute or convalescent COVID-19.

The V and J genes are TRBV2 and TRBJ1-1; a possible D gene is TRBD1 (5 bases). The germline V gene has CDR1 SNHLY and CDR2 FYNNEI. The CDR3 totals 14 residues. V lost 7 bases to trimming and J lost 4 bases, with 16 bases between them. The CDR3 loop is CASTSGWGGTEAFF. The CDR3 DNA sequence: TGTGCCAGCACCTCCGGGTGGGGGGGCACTGAAGCTTTCTTT.

CDR3 sequence reads: CASSHFSGGPRWETQYF. CDR3 sequence (DNA): TGTGCCAGCAGCCACTTTTCAGGGGGACCCAGGTGGGAGACCCAGTACTTC. This chain joins TRBV3-1 (or the pseudogene TRBV3-2) and TRBJ2-5, with 7 bases aligning to TRBD1. The CDR3 extends over 17 amino acids. CDR1 LGHDT and CDR2 YNNKEL come from the germline V gene (reference sequence). With 3 bases clipped from V and 5 bases from J, the junction kept 15 bases outside the gene matches.

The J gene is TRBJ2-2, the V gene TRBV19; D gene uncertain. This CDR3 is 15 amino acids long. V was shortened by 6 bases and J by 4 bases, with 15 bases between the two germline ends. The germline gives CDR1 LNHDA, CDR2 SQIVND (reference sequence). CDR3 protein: CASRFRLVATGELFF. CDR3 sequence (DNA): TGTGCCAGTAGGTTCCGACTGGTGGCCACCGGGGAGCTGTTTTTT.

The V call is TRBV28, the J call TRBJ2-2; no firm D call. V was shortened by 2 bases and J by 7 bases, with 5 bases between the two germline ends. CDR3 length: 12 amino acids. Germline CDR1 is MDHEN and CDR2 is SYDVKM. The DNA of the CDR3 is TGTGCCAGCAGTTTAAACTTCGGGGAGCTGTTTTTT. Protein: CASSLNFGELFF.

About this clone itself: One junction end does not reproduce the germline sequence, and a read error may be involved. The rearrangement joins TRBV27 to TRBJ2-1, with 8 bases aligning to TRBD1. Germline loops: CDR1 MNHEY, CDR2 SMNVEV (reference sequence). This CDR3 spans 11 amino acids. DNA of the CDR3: TGTGCCAGCAGTGATTGGACAGGGTCGATCTTC. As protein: CASSDWTGSIF.

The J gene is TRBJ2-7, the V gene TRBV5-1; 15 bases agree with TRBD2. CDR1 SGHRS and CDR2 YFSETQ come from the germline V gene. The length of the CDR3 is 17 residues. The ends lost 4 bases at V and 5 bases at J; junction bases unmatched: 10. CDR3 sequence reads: CASSPRTSGGERDEQYF. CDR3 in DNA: TGCGCCAGCAGCCCGAGGACTAGCGGGGGGGAGAGGGACGAGCAGTACTTC.

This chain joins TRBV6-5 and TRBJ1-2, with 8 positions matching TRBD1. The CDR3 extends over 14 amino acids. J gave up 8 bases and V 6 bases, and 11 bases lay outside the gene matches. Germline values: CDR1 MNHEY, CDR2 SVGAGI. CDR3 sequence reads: CASSVTGGGGGYTF. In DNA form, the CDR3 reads TGTGCCAGCAGCGTCACAGGGGGAGGTGGAGGCTACACCTTC.

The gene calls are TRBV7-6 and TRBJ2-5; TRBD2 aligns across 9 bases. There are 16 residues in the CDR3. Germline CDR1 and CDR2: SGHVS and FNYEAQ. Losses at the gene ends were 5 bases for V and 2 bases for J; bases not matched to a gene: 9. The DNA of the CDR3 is TGTGCCAGCAGCCGTCCCCGGACTAGCGTTCAAGAGACCCAGTACTTC. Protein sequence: CASSRPRTSVQETQYF.

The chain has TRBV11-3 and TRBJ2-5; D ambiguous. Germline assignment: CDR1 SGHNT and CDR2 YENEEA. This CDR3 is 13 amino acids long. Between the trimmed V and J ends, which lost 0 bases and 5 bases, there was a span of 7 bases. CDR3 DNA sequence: TGTGCCAGCAGCTTAGATACAGTGGAGACCCAGTACTTC. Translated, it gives CASSLDTVETQYF.

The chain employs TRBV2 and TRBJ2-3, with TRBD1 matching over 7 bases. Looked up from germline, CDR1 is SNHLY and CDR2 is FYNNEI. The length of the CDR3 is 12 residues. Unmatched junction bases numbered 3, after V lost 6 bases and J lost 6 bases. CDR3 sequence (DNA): TGTGCCAGCAGGACACAGGGGGATACGCAGTATTTT. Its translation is CASRTQGDTQYF.

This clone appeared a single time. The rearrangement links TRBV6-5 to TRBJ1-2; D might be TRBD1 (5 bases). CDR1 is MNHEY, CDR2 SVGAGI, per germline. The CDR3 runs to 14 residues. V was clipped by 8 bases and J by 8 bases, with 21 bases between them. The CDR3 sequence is CASGAGRDFKGYTF. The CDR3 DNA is TGTGCCAGCGGCGCTGGCAGGGATTTTAAGGGCTACACCTTC.

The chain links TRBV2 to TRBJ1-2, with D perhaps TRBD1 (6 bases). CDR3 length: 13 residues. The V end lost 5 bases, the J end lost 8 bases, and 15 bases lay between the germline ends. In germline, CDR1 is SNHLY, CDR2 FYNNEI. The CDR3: CASSLGQRWGYTF. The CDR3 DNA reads TGTGCCAGCAGTCTCGGACAGCGCTGGGGCTACACCTTC.

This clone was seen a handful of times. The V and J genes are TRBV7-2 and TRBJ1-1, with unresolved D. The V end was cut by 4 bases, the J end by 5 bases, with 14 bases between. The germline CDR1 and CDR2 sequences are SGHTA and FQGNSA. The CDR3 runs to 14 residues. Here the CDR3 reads CASSSPNGETEAFF. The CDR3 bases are TGTGCCAGCAGCTCGCCAAACGGGGAGACTGAAGCTTTCTTT.

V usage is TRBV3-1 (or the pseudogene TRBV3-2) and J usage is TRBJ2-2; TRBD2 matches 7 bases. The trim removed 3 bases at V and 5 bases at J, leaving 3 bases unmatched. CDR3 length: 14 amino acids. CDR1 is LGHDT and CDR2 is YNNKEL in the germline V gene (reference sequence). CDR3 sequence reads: CASSHGGGTGELFF. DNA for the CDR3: TGTGCCAGCAGCCACGGCGGGGGTACCGGGGAGCTGTTTTTT.

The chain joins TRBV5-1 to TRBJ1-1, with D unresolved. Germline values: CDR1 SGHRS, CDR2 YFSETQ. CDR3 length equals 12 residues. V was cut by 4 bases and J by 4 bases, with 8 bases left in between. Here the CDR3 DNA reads TGCGCCAGCAGCCCGGGTCGCACTGAAGCTTTCTTT. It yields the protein CASSPGRTEAFF.

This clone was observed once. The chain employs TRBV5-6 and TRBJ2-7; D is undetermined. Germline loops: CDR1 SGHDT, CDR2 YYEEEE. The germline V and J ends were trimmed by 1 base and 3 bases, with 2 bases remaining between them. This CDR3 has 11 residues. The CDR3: CASSLRYEQYF. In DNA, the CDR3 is TGTGCCAGCAGCTTGCGCTACGAGCAGTACTTC.

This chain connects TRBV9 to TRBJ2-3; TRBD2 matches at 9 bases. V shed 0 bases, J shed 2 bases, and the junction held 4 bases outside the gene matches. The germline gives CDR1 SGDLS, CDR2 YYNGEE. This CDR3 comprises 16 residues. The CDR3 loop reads CASSVELAGNTDTQYF. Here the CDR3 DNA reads TGTGCCAGCAGCGTAGAGCTAGCGGGGAACACAGATACGCAGTATTTT.

CDR3 protein: CASSLAQYEQYF. CDR3 coding DNA: TGTGCCAGCAGCTTGGCCCAATACGAGCAGTACTTC. This chain links TRBV5-6 with TRBJ2-7, with D uncertain. This CDR3 spans 12 amino acids. In germline, CDR1 is SGHDT, CDR2 YYEEEE. V lost 0 bases and J 4 bases, leaving 5 bases between the germline ends. Using reference TRBV5-6 and TRBJ2-7 for the parts outside the CDR3, the full variable domain is DAGVTQSPTHLIKTRGQQVTLRCSPKSGHDTVSWYQQALGQGPQFIFQYYEEEERQRGNFPDRFSGHQFPNYSSELNVNALLLGDSALYLCASSLAQYEQYFGPGTRLTVT.

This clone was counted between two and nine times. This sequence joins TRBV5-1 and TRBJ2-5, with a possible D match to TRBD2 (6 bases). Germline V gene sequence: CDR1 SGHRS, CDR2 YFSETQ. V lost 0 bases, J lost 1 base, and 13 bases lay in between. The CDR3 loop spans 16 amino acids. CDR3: CASSLEGAGRQETQYF. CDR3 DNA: TGCGCCAGCAGCTTGGAAGGGGCGGGGCGCCAAGAGACCCAGTACTTC.

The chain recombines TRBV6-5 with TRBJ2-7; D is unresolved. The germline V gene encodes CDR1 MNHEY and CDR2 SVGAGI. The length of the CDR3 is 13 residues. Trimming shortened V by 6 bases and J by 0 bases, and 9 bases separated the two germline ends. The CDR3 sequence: CASRQAISYEQYF. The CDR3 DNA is TGTGCCAGCAGACAAGCGATCTCCTACGAGCAGTACTTC.

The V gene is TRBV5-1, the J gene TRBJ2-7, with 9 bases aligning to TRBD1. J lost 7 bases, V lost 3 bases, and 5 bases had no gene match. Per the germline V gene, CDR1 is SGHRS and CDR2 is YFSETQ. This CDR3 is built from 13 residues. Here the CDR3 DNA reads TGCGCCAGCAGCTGGGGACAGGGACAGGAGCAGTACTTC. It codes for CASSWGQGQEQYF.